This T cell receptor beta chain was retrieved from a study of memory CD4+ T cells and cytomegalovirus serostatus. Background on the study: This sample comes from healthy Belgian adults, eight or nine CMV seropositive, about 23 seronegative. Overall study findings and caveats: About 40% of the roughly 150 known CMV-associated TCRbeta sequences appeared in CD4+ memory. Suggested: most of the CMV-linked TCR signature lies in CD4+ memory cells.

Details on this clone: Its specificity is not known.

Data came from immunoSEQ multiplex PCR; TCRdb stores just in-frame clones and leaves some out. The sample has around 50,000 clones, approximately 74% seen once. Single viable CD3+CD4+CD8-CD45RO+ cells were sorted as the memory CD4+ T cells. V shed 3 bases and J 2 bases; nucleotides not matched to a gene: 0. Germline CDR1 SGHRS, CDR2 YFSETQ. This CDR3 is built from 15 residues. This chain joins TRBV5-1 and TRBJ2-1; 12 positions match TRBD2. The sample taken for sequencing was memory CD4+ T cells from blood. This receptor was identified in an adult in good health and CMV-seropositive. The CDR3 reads CASSSSGGAYNEQFF. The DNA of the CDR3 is TGCGCCAGCAGCTCTAGCGGGGGGGCCTACAATGAGCAGTTCTTC.